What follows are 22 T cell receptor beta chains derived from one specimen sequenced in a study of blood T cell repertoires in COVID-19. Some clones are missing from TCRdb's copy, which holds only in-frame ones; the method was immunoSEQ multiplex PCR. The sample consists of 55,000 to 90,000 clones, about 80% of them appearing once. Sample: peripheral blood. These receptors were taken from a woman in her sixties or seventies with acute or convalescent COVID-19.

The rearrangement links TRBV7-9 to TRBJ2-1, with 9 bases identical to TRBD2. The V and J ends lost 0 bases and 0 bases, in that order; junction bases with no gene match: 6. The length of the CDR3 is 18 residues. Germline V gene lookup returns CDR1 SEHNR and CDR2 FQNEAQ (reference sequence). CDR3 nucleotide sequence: TGTGCCAGCAGCTTAGCGACTAGCGGCACGAGCTCCTACAATGAGCAGTTCTTC. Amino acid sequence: CASSLATSGTSSYNEQFF. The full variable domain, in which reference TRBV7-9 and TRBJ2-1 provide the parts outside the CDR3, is DTGVSQNPRHKITKRGQNVTFRCDPISEHNRLYWYRQTLGQGPEFLTYFQNEAQLEKSRLLSDRFSAERPKGSFSTLEIQRTEQGDSAMYLCASSLATSGTSSYNEQFFGPGTRLTVL.

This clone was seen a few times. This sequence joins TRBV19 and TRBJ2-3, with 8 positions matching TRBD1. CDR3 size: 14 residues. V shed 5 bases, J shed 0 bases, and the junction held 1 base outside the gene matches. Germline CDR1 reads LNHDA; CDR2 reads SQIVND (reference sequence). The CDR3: CASSPGGSTDTQYF. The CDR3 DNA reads TGTGCCAGTAGTCCAGGGGGCAGCACAGATACGCAGTATTTT.

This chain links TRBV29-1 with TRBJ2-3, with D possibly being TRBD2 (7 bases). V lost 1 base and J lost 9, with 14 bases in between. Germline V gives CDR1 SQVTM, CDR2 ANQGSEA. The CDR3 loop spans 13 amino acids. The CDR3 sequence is CSVEAGGAGTQYF. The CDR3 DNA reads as TGCAGCGTTGAAGCGGGGGGCGCAGGGACGCAGTATTTT.

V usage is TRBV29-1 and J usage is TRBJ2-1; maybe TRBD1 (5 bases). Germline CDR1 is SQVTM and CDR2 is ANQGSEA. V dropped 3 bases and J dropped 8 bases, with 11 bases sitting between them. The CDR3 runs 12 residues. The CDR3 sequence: CSVEQGTDEQFF. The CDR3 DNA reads TGCAGCGTTGAGCAGGGTACGGATGAGCAGTTCTTC.

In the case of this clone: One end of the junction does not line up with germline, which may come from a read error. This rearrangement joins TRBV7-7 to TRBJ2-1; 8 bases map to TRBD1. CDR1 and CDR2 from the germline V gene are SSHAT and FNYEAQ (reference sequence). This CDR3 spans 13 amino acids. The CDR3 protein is CASSLGGQDEQFF. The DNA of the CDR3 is TGTGCTAGCAGCTTGGGGGGACAGGATGAGCAGTTCTTC.

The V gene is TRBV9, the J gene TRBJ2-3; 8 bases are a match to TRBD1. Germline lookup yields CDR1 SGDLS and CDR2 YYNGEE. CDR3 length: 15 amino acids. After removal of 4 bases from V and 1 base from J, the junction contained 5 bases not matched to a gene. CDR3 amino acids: CASSPGQGGTDTQYF. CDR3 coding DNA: TGTGCCAGCAGCCCCGGACAGGGCGGCACAGATACGCAGTATTTT.

Written as DNA, the CDR3 is TGTGCCAGCAGTGTCTCGGCGGGTCAGCCCCAGCATTTT. Protein: CASSVSAGQPQHF. This chain joins TRBV6-4 and TRBJ1-5; D call uncertain. Germline V gene data show CDR1 as MRHNA and CDR2 as SNTAGT. The V and J ends lost 4 bases and 6 bases respectively, with 10 bases between them. The CDR3 is 13 residues long.

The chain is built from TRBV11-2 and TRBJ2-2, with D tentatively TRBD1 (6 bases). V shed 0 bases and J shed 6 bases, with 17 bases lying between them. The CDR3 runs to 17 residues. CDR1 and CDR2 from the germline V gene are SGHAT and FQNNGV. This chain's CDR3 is CASSLEDRLLVAGELFF. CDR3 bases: TGTGCCAGCAGCTTAGAGGACAGACTTTTGGTTGCCGGGGAGCTGTTTTTT. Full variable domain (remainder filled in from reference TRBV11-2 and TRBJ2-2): EAGVAQSPRYKIIEKRQSVAFWCNPISGHATLYWYQQILGQGPKLLIQFQNNGVVDDSQLPKDRFSAERLKGVDSTLKIQPAKLEDSAVYLCASSLEDRLLVAGELFFGEGSRLTVL.

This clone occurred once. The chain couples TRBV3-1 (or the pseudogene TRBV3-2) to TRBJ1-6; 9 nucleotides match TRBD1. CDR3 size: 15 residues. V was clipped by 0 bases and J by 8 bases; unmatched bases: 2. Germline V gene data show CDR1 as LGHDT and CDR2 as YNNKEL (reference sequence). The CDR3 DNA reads TGTGCCAGCAGCCAAGACTGGACAGGGGATTCACCCCTCCACTTT. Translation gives CASSQDWTGDSPLHF.

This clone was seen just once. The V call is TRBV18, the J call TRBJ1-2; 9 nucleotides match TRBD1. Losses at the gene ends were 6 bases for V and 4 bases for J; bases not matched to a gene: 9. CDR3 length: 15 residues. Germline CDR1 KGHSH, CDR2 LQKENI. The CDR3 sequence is CASSLRTGERYGYTF. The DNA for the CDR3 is TGTGCCAGCTCCCTCAGGACAGGGGAGCGCTATGGCTACACCTTC.

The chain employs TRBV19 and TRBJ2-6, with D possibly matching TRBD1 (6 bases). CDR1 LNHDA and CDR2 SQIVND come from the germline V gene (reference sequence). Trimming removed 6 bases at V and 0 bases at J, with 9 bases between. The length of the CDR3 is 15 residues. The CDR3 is CASRQQGSGANVLTF. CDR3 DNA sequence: TGTGCCAGTAGACAACAGGGCTCTGGGGCCAACGTCCTGACTTTC.

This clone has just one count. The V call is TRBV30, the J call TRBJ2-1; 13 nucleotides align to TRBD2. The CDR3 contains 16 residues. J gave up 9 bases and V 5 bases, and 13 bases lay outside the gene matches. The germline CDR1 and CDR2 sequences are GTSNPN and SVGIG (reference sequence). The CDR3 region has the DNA TGTGCCTGGCGAACTAGCGGGAGGGAGTTGGGAGTTGAGCAGTTCTTC. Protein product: CAWRTSGRELGVEQFF.

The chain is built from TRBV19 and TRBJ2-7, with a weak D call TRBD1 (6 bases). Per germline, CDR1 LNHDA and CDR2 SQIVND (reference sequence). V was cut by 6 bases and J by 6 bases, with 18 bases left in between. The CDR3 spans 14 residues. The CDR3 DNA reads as TGTGCCAGTAGCCCCGGGCAGGGGATAGGCGAGCAGTACTTC. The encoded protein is CASSPGQGIGEQYF.

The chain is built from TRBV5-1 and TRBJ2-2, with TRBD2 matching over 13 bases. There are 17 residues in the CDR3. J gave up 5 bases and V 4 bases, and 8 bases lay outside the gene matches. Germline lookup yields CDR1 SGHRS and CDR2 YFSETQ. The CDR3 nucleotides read TGCGCCAGCAGCATAGGACTAGCGGGAGTAGCGACCGGGGAGCTGTTTTTT. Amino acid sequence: CASSIGLAGVATGELFF.

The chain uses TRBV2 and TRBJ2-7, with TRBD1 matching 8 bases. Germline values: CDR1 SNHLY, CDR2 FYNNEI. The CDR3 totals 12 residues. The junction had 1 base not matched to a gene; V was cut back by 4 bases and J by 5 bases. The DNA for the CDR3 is TGTGCCAGCAGTGGACAGGGGAACGAGCAGTACTTC. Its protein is CASSGQGNEQYF.

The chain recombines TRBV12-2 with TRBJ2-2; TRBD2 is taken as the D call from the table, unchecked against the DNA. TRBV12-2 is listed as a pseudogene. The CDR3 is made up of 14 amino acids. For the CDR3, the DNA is TGTGCAAGTCGCTTACTTATCGGTTCCGGGGAGCTGTTTTTT. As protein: CASRLLIGSGELFF.

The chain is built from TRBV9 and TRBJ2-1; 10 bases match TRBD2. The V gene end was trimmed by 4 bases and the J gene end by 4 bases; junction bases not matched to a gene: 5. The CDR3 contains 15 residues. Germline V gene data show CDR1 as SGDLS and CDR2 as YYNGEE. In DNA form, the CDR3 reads TGTGCCAGCAGCCCCGGACTAGCGGAATACAATGAGCAGTTCTTC. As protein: CASSPGLAEYNEQFF.

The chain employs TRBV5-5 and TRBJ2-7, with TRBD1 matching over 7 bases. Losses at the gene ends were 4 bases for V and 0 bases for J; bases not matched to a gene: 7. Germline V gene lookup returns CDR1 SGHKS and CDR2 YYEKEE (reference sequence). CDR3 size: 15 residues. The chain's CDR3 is CASSRGQGNSYEQYF. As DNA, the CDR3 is TGTGCCAGCAGCAGGGGGCAGGGGAACTCCTACGAGCAGTACTTC.

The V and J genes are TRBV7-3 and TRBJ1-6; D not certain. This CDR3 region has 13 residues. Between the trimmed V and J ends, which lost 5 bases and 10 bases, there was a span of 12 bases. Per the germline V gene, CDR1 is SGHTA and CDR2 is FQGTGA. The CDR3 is CASSPDMKSPLHF. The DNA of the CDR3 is TGTGCCAGCAGCCCCGACATGAAGTCACCCCTCCACTTT.

CDR3 nucleotides: TGTGCCAGCAGCCAAAGGGCGGGGGGTCGCGGGAACATTCAGTACTTC. The encoded protein is CASSQRAGGRGNIQYF. The rearrangement joins TRBV3-1 (or the pseudogene TRBV3-2) to TRBJ2-4; 8 bases fit TRBD2. After removal of 2 bases from V and 7 bases from J, the junction contained 10 bases not matched to a gene. The CDR3 contains 16 residues. CDR1 LGHDT and CDR2 YNNKEL come from the germline V gene (reference sequence).

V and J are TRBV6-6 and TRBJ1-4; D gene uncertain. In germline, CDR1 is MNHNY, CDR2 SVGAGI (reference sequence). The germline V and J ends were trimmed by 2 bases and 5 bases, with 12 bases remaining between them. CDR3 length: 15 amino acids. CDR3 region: CASSYPDGLNEKLFF. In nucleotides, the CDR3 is TGTGCCAGCAGTTACCCCGACGGACTGAATGAAAAACTGTTTTTT.

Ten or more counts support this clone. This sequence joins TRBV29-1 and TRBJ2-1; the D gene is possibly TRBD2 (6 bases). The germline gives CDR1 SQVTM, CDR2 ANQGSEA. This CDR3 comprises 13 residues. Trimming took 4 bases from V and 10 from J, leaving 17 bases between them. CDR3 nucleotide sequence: TGCAGCGTTGTCGGTCCGGGCGGGAACGAGCAGTTCTTC. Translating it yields CSVVGPGGNEQFF.